The 24 T cell receptor beta chains below come from one sample, sequenced in a study of Siglec-9 on CD8 T cells in melanoma (dated by TCRdb to about 2019). The receptor library was made with the immunoSEQ multiplex PCR assay. TCRdb took this table from immuneACCESS and kept in-frame rearrangements with V and J called. Such tables lack part of the clones; where checked against another copy, unresolved V genes explain under half of the gap, and the rest is unexplained. The sample profile shows tens of thousands of clones; roughly 80% of them were found once. The ten largest account for 5.5% to 7.5% of the sample. Sequencing was carried out using Siglec-9- CD8+ T cells sorted from blood. This specimen's cell subset or site label, per the study, means: CD8 T cells lacking Siglec-9. These receptors were obtained from a human donor in good health.

The chain employs TRBV4-1 and TRBJ2-2, with D possibly matching TRBD1 (5 bases). CDR1 and CDR2 (germline): MGHRA, YSYEKL. The CDR3 is 14 amino acids. The V end was cut by 6 bases, the J end by 3 bases, with 11 bases between. CDR3 DNA: TGCGCCAGCAGGGGGCAGGGTGACACCGGGGAGCTGTTTTTT. This translates into CASRGQGDTGELFF.

This clone turned up a few times. The chain employs TRBV15 and TRBJ1-1; D gene ambiguous. Germline V lookup: CDR1 LNHNV, CDR2 YYDKDF (reference sequence). V shed 4 bases and J shed 3 bases, with 15 bases lying between them. The CDR3 length is 15 residues. The CDR3 sequence is CATSKTATLDTEAFF. As DNA, the CDR3 is TGTGCCACCAGCAAGACGGCCACCCTGGACACTGAAGCTTTCTTT. The variable domain in full, completed from reference TRBV15 and TRBJ1-1, reads DAMVIQNPRYQVTQFGKPVTLSCSQTLNHNVMYWYQQKSSQAPKLLFHYYDKDFNNEADTPDNFQSRRPNTSFCFLDIRSPGLGDTAMYLCATSKTATLDTEAFFGQGTRLTVV.

This chain uses TRBV6-6 with TRBJ1-5; the match to TRBD1 covers 7 bases. From germline, CDR1 is MNHNY and CDR2 SVGAGI (reference sequence). This CDR3 comprises 15 residues. After removal of 6 bases from V and 2 bases from J, the junction contained 7 bases not matched to a gene. CDR3 amino acids: CASSPEGAGNQPQHF. In DNA, the CDR3 is TGTGCCAGCAGCCCCGAGGGGGCGGGCAATCAGCCCCAGCATTTT.

The chain links TRBV11-2 to TRBJ2-1; TRBD2 aligns across 8 bases. The CDR3 has 17 amino acids. CDR1 SGHAT and CDR2 FQNNGV come from the germline V gene. Trimming removed 5 bases from V and 6 bases from J; junction bases left unmatched: 15. CDR3 region: CASSLRPGGGPFNEQFF. CDR3 coding DNA: TGTGCCAGCAGCCTACGTCCGGGGGGGGGACCCTTCAATGAGCAGTTCTTC.

This clone was counted a few times. The chain recombines TRBV29-1 with TRBJ2-7; D unclear. The CDR3 consists of 10 residues. The ends were cut back, 1 base at V and 7 bases at J, with 5 bases in the middle. Germline V gene lookup returns CDR1 SQVTM and CDR2 ANQGSEA. The CDR3 reads CSVEGREQYV. CDR3 sequence (DNA): TGCAGCGTTGAAGGAAGGGAGCAGTACGTC.

About this clone: A junction boundary mismatches the germline segment, possibly from a read error. V gene TRBV7-9 combines with J gene TRBJ2-5, with no clear D. The germline V gene has CDR1 SEHNR and CDR2 FQNEAQ (reference sequence). This CDR3 is 13 amino acids long. The CDR3, as DNA: TGTGCCAGCAGAACCAGCCTACAAGAGGCCCAGTACTTC. Amino acids: CASRTSLQEAQYF.

V gene TRBV27 combines with J gene TRBJ2-1; D gene unclear. The germline V gene has CDR1 MNHEY and CDR2 SMNVEV (reference sequence). Trimming pared 5 bases from V and 5 bases from J, leaving 10 bases between. CDR3 length: 13 residues. CDR3 in DNA: TGTGCCAGCAGTCCGGCCTTTGACAATGAGCAGTTCTTC. It is translated as CASSPAFDNEQFF.

A single count supports this clone. V usage is TRBV2 and J usage is TRBJ2-1; D may be TRBD2 (6 bases). Germline values: CDR1 SNHLY, CDR2 FYNNEI. Trimming removed 5 bases at V and 7 bases at J, with 9 bases between. The CDR3 is 12 residues long. The CDR3 loop reads CASSIGRNEQFF. In DNA, the CDR3 is TGTGCCAGCAGTATAGGGAGGAATGAGCAGTTCTTC.

V is TRBV28 and J is TRBJ1-5; possible D gene TRBD1, 6 bases. Trimming pared 6 bases from V and 1 base from J, leaving 22 bases between. The germline V gene has CDR1 MDHEN and CDR2 SYDVKM. This CDR3 is built from 18 residues. CDR3 coding DNA: TGTGCCAGCAGCCCCGCCTTACGACAGGACATGAGCAATCAGCCCCAGCATTTT. This encodes CASSPALRQDMSNQPQHF.

The CDR3: CASSLGTEQYF. The CDR3 region has the DNA TGTGCCAGCAGTCTGGGCACCGAGCAGTACTTC. The chain joins TRBV5-4 to TRBJ2-7; D remains unclear. The CDR3 runs 11 residues. Germline loops: CDR1 SGHNT, CDR2 YYREEE (reference sequence). Trimming took 5 bases from V and 6 from J, leaving 9 bases between them.

The gene calls are TRBV19 and TRBJ1-1; D uncertain. Trimming removed 3 bases from V and 11 bases from J, with 16 bases in between. Germline V CDR1 and CDR2: LNHDA, SQIVND (reference sequence). The CDR3 totals 13 residues. In DNA form, the CDR3 reads TGTGCCAGTAGTATGTCGAGTCCTCTCCCGGCTTTCTTT. This encodes CASSMSSPLPAFF.

This clone was seen a handful of times. The rearrangement uses TRBV6-5 and TRBJ2-1; D is unclear. Germline values: CDR1 MNHEY, CDR2 SVGAGI. V was pared by 6 bases and J by 8 bases, with 11 bases between. The CDR3 spans 12 residues. Here the CDR3 DNA reads TGTGCCAGCAGCCGAGGACCGGATGAGCAGTTCTTC. Encoded protein: CASSRGPDEQFF.

The V gene is TRBV11-2, the J gene TRBJ2-1, with 9 nucleotides matching TRBD1. The CDR3 extends over 16 amino acids. The J segment lost 8 bases and the V segment lost 5 bases, leaving 13 bases of the junction unmatched. Germline loops: CDR1 SGHAT, CDR2 FQNNGV. The CDR3 protein is CASSLYTGQGFDEQFF. The CDR3 nucleotides are TGTGCCAGCAGCCTTTATACGGGACAGGGCTTCGATGAGCAGTTCTTC. The full variable domain, with the rest looked up from reference TRBV11-2 and TRBJ2-1, is EAGVAQSPRYKIIEKRQSVAFWCNPISGHATLYWYQQILGQGPKLLIQFQNNGVVDDSQLPKDRFSAERLKGVDSTLKIQPAKLEDSAVYLCASSLYTGQGFDEQFFGPGTRLTVL.

The chain is built from TRBV28 and TRBJ1-1, with 7 positions matching TRBD1. Germline V gives CDR1 MDHEN, CDR2 SYDVKM. V was pared by 0 bases and J by 4 bases, with 5 bases of the junction left unmatched. The CDR3 length is 15 residues. The DNA for the CDR3 is TGTGCCAGCAGTTTATGGTCAGGGGGGTCCACTGAAGCTTTCTTT. Translated: CASSLWSGGSTEAFF.

The V and J genes are TRBV1 and TRBJ2-1; TRBD1, the table's D call, was not compared with the DNA. TRBV1 is noted as a pseudogene. This CDR3 is 16 amino acids long. CDR3 sequence: CTSSQDQDRYYNEQFF. The CDR3 region has the DNA TGCACCAGCAGCCAAGACCAGGACAGGTACTACAATGAGCAGTTCTTC.

The chain carries TRBV10-3 and TRBJ1-6; 7 nucleotides match TRBD1. Germline V gene lookup returns CDR1 ENHRY and CDR2 SYGVKD. Trimming took 3 bases from V and 5 from J; bases not matched to a gene: 1. The CDR3 is 14 amino acids. The CDR3 reads CAISEDRDNSPLHF. The DNA for the CDR3 is TGTGCCATCAGTGAAGACAGGGATAATTCACCCCTCCACTTT.

This sequence joins TRBV28 and TRBJ2-7, with a possible D match to TRBD2 (6 bases). The CDR3 has 12 residues. The V gene's germline CDR1 is MDHEN and CDR2 SYDVKM. Trimming cost V 4 bases and J 6 bases, with 10 bases left between them. DNA of the CDR3: TGTGCCAGCAGTTGGGGGGTTTCCGAGCAGTACTTC. This encodes CASSWGVSEQYF.

The V and J genes are TRBV27 and TRBJ1-2; 8 nucleotides line up with TRBD1. The CDR3 spans 18 residues. The germline CDR1 and CDR2 sequences are MNHEY and SMNVEV (reference sequence). Germline trimming cut 6 bases from V and 1 base from J; bases unmatched to any gene: 16. The CDR3 here is CASSPRGQDREVNYGYTF. The CDR3, as DNA: TGTGCCAGCAGCCCACGTGGACAGGACAGGGAGGTTAACTATGGCTACACCTTC.

The chain couples TRBV15 to TRBJ2-1, with 9 bases that match TRBD1. The CDR3 runs 15 residues. Germline V gene data show CDR1 as LNHNV and CDR2 as YYDKDF (reference sequence). V gave up 2 bases and J gave up 4 bases; unmatched junction bases: 3. CDR3 residues: CATSRRTGAYNEQFF. CDR3 DNA: TGTGCCACCAGCAGAAGGACAGGGGCATACAATGAGCAGTTCTTC.

The J gene is TRBJ2-3, the V gene TRBV21-1; TRBD2, as called in the table, went unchecked against the DNA. TRBV21-1 is a recognized pseudogene. CDR3 length: 17 residues. CDR3 sequence: CASSKDRPSGHTDTQYF. CDR3 bases: TGTGCCAGCAGCAAAGATCGGCCTAGCGGTCACACAGATACGCAGTATTTT.

The table lists this clone with a few counts. The chain employs TRBV9 and TRBJ1-1; 11 nucleotides match TRBD1. Germline CDR1 and CDR2: SGDLS and YYNGEE. V lost 0 bases, J lost 0 bases, and 4 bases stayed unmatched. The CDR3 is 17 residues long. The CDR3 region has the DNA TGTGCCAGCAGCGTAGATTGGACAGGGGGCTTGAACACTGAAGCTTTCTTT. Translation: CASSVDWTGGLNTEAFF.

V usage is TRBV7-9 and J usage is TRBJ2-3; 11 bases match TRBD2. This CDR3 contains 15 residues. Germline V gives CDR1 SEHNR, CDR2 FQNEAQ (reference sequence). V dropped 6 bases and J dropped 5; count of bases not matched to a gene: 7. Here the CDR3 reads CASRRSGLAEDTQYF. In DNA form, the CDR3 reads TGTGCCAGCAGACGTTCGGGACTAGCGGAAGATACGCAGTATTTT.

This chain uses TRBV27 with TRBJ2-5, with 7 positions matching TRBD1. V dropped 5 bases and J dropped 5; count of bases not matched to a gene: 11. The CDR3 covers 15 residues. From germline, CDR1 is MNHEY and CDR2 SMNVEV (reference sequence). CDR3 protein: CASSTRTGLRETQYF. The CDR3 DNA reads TGTGCCAGCAGTACCCGGACAGGTCTTCGGGAGACCCAGTACTTC.

The chain uses TRBV4-1 and TRBJ2-7; D remains unclear. This CDR3 contains 14 residues. V was clipped by 4 bases and J by 0 bases, with 10 bases between them. The germline V gene has CDR1 MGHRA and CDR2 YSYEKL. The CDR3 DNA reads as TGCGCCAGCAGCCTAGCCGGGCTCTCCTACGAGCAGTACTTC. Residues: CASSLAGLSYEQYF.